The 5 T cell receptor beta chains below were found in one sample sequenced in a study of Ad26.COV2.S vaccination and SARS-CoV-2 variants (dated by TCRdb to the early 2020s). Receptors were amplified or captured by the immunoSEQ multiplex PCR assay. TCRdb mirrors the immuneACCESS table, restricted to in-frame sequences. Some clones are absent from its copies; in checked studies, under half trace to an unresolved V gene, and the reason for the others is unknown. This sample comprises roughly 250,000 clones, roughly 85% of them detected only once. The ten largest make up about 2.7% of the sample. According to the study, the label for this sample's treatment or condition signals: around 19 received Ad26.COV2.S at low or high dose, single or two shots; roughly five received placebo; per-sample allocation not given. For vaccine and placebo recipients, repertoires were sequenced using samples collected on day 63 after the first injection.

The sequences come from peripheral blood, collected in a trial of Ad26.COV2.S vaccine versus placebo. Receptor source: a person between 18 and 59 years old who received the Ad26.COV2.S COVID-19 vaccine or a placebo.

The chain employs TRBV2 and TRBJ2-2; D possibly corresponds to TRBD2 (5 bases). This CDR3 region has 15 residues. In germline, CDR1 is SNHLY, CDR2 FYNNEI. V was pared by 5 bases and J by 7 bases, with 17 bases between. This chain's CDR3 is CASSPARGRVGELFF. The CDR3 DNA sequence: TGTGCCAGCAGTCCTGCCCGAGGGCGGGTCGGGGAGCTGTTTTTT.

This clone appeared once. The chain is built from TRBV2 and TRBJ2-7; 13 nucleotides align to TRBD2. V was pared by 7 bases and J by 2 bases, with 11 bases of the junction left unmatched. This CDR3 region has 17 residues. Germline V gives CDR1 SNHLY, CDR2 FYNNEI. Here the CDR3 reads CASKSRLAGGTTYEQYV. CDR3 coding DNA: TGTGCCAGCAAATCAAGACTAGCGGGAGGTACGACCTACGAGCAGTACGTC.

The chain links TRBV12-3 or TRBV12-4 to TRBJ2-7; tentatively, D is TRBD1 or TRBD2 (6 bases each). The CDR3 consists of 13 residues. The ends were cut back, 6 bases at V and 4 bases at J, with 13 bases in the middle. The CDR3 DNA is TGTGCCAGCAGCCCCGGGGGCTGGTACGAGCAGTACGTC. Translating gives CASSPGGWYEQYV.

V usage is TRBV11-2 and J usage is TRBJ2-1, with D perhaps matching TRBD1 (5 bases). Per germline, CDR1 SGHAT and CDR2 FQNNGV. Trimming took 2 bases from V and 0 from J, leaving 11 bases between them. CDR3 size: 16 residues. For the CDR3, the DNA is TGTGCCAGCAGCTTAAGTGACAGCCGCTCCTACAATGAGCAGTTCTTC. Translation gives CASSLSDSRSYNEQFF.

The CDR3 spells CASSKGQDNQPQHF. The CDR3 nucleotides read TGTGCCAGCTCGAAGGGCCAAGATAATCAGCCCCAGCATTTT. The chain employs TRBV18 and TRBJ1-5; D is ambiguous. Per the germline V gene, CDR1 is KGHSH and CDR2 is LQKENI. The CDR3 loop spans 14 amino acids. Trimming left V 6 bases short and J 4 bases short, with 13 bases between.